These 32 T cell receptor beta chains were all obtained from the same sample, sequenced in a study of CD8 T cells in ankylosing spondylitis. TCRdb recomputed calls from the 5' RACE reads with MiXCR, one row per CDR3 protein. Of about 160,000 distinct CDR3 sequences listed, 40% to 50% were seen once; the top ten hold roughly 15%. Sequenced: synovial fluid, either unsorted or a sorted T cell fraction (not recorded which). These TCRs come from a male donor with ankylosing spondylitis.

The gene calls are TRBV6-2 or TRBV6-3 and TRBJ2-2, with 10 positions matching TRBD1. CDR1 is MNHEY and CDR2 is SVGEGT in the germline V gene. V was pared by 4 bases and J by 3 bases, with 2 bases of the junction left unmatched. CDR3 size: 15 residues. The CDR3 DNA sequence: TGTGCCAGCAGTTCCGGACAGGGGGACACCGGGGAGCTGTTTTTT. As protein: CASSSGQGDTGELFF.

This clonotype was counted a few times. V usage is TRBV24-1 and J usage is TRBJ2-7; D ambiguous. CDR1 KGHDR and CDR2 SFDVKD come from the germline V gene. V shed 7 bases and J shed 0 bases, with 9 bases lying between them. This CDR3 contains 13 residues. CDR3 nucleotide sequence: TGTGCCACCAGCCCCTCTTCCTCCTACGAGCAGTACTTC. Its protein is CATSPSSSYEQYF.

The J gene is TRBJ2-3, the V gene TRBV15; perhaps TRBD2 as D (6 bases). Germline V gives CDR1 LNHNV, CDR2 YYDKDF (reference sequence). The CDR3 is made up of 15 amino acids. V lost 4 bases and J lost 4, with 15 bases in between. CDR3 in DNA: TGTGCCACCAGCACGCTAGCGTTAATCGCAGATACGCAGTATTTT. The encoded protein is CATSTLALIADTQYF.

The genes are TRBV28 and TRBJ1-1; D call uncertain. The CDR3 sequence is 14 residues long. CDR1 and CDR2 from the germline V gene are MDHEN and SYDVKM. The V and J ends lost 3 bases and 7 bases respectively, with 15 bases between them. The CDR3 bases are TGTGCCAGCAGTTTGTACAGCATCACCTATGAAGCTTTCTTT. Encoded protein: CASSLYSITYEAFF.

V is TRBV12-3 or TRBV12-4 and J is TRBJ2-1; 7 positions match TRBD2. Trimming at V came to 0 bases and at J to 1 base, leaving 3 bases not matched to a gene. This CDR3 comprises 16 residues. The chain's CDR3 is CASSLAGTTSYNEQFF. The CDR3 DNA sequence: TGTGCCAGCAGTTTAGCGGGGACTACATCCTACAATGAGCAGTTCTTC.

This chain connects TRBV21-1 to TRBJ2-3; the table's D call, TRBD1, was not checked against the DNA. TRBV21-1 is termed a pseudogene. There are 15 residues in the CDR3. CDR3 DNA: TGTGCCAGCAGCACTTACAGGGGAAGACGAGATACGCAGTATTTT. This codes for CASSTYRGRRDTQYF.

The rearrangement joins TRBV4-1 to TRBJ1-1; 9 nucleotides line up with TRBD1. This CDR3 comprises 14 residues. After removal of 4 bases from V and 5 bases from J, the junction contained 5 bases not matched to a gene. Germline V CDR1 and CDR2: MGHRA, YSYEKL. The CDR3 sequence: CASSLPGQGTEAFF. DNA for the CDR3: TGCGCCAGCAGCCTACCGGGACAGGGTACTGAAGCTTTCTTT.

V usage is TRBV6-4 and J usage is TRBJ2-3; 9 positions match TRBD2. CDR3 length: 15 amino acids. Trimming cost V 4 bases and J 5 bases; bases outside gene matches: 7. The germline V gene has CDR1 MRHNA and CDR2 SNTAGT. Here the CDR3 DNA reads TGTGCCAGCAGTGGTAGTAGCGGGAGTGGAGATACGCAGTATTTT. This codes for CASSGSSGSGDTQYF.

This clonotype was detected only a few times. The chain is built from TRBV29-1 and TRBJ1-1; a possible D gene is TRBD1 (6 bases). The CDR3 runs 15 residues. V was cut by 3 bases and J by 0 bases, with 14 bases left in between. Germline lookup yields CDR1 SQVTM and CDR2 ANQGSEA. The CDR3 DNA reads as TGCAGCGTTGATGGGGGGCCCAACATGAACACTGAAGCTTTCTTT. Encoded protein: CSVDGGPNMNTEAFF.

In this sample, this clonotype turned up a few times. The genes are TRBV7-2 and TRBJ2-1; 7 bases fit TRBD2. Germline CDR1 is SGHTA and CDR2 is FQGNSA. The CDR3 extends over 15 amino acids. Trimming removed 2 bases from V and 9 bases from J; junction bases left unmatched: 10. The CDR3 here is CASSLIMEGGSEQFF. CDR3 bases: TGTGCCAGCAGCTTAATAATGGAGGGAGGGAGTGAGCAGTTCTTC. The full variable domain, completed using reference TRBV7-2 and TRBJ2-1, is GAGVSQSPSNKVTEKGKDVELRCDPISGHTALYWYRQSLGQGLEFLIYFQGNSAPDKSGLPSDRFSAERTGGSVSTLTIQRTQQEDSAVYLCASSLIMEGGSEQFFGPGTRLTVL.

In DNA form, the CDR3 reads TGTGCCAGCAGTGAATATTCTCCAGTTCCCTACAAAAATGAAAAACTGTTTTTT. As protein: CASSEYSPVPYKNEKLFF. This chain joins TRBV25-1 and TRBJ1-4, with D uncertain. In germline, CDR1 is MGHDK, CDR2 SYGVNS. There are 18 residues in the CDR3. Trimming cost V 0 bases and J 5 bases, with 19 bases left between them.

The J gene is TRBJ2-2, the V gene TRBV9, with 8 bases lining up with TRBD1. V lost 3 bases and J lost 1; bases outside the gene matches: 8. The CDR3 is made up of 17 amino acids. From germline, CDR1 is SGDLS and CDR2 YYNGEE. The CDR3 loop is CASSAPRGTGNTGELFF. The CDR3 bases are TGTGCCAGCAGCGCCCCCCGTGGGACAGGGAACACCGGGGAGCTGTTTTTT. Together with reference TRBV9 and TRBJ2-2, the CDR3 gives the full variable domain: DSGVTQTPKHLITATGQRVTLRCSPRSGDLSVYWYQQSLDQGLQFLIQYYNGEERAKGNILERFSAQQFPDLHSELNLSSLELGDSALYFCASSAPRGTGNTGELFFGEGSRLTVL.

This clonotype was picked up a small number of times. The chain carries TRBV5-1 and TRBJ2-3, with a tentative D call TRBD1 (5 bases). The V gene lost 0 bases and the J gene lost 3 bases, with 20 bases spanning the gap. The CDR3 length is 18 residues. Germline CDR1 SGHRS, CDR2 YFSETQ. Here the CDR3 DNA reads TGCGCCAGCAGCTTGGCCTGTGCAGGGAAGGGTGGTACAGATACGCAGTATTTT. As protein: CASSLACAGKGGTDTQYF.

This clonotype was detected only a few times. The chain joins TRBV11-2 to TRBJ2-1, with 15 positions matching TRBD2. The trim removed 0 bases at V and 5 bases at J, leaving 8 bases unmatched. The CDR3 loop spans 19 amino acids. The germline V gene encodes CDR1 SGHAT and CDR2 FQNNGV. CDR3 sequence: CASSLDGWTSGGANNEQFF. The CDR3 DNA reads TGTGCCAGCAGCTTAGATGGTTGGACTAGCGGGGGGGCCAACAATGAGCAGTTCTTC.

The rearrangement joins TRBV12-3 or TRBV12-4 to TRBJ1-5; D is uncertain. Trimming took off 5 bases at V and 4 bases at J, with 12 bases between the two ends. CDR3 size: 14 residues. The CDR3, as DNA: TGTGCCAGCAGTGGCCCCTATAGAAATCAGCCCCAGCATTTT. Translating it yields CASSGPYRNQPQHF.

The V call is TRBV3-1, the J call TRBJ2-3; D ambiguous. Trimming removed 4 bases from V and 1 base from J, with 18 bases in between. The germline V gene encodes CDR1 LGHDT and CDR2 YNNKEL (reference sequence). There are 17 residues in the CDR3. CDR3 nucleotide sequence: TGTGCCAGCAGCCCGCTGTCCGACCCCTGGGGCACAGATACGCAGTATTTT. Protein: CASSPLSDPWGTDTQYF.

The CDR3 sequence: CASSRTTGGGSPLHF. Written as DNA, the CDR3 is TGCGCCAGCAGCCGGACAACAGGGGGAGGATCACCCCTCCACTTT. This sequence joins TRBV5-1 and TRBJ1-6; TRBD1 aligns across 8 bases. The CDR3 extends over 15 amino acids. Trimming took 4 bases from V and 10 from J; bases not matched to a gene: 10. Germline V lookup: CDR1 SGHRS, CDR2 YFSETQ.

V gene TRBV4-3 combines with J gene TRBJ1-2, with a tentative D call TRBD1 (5 bases). V was shortened by 1 base and J by 5 bases, with 20 bases between the two germline ends. The CDR3 covers 17 residues. The germline gives CDR1 LGHNA, CDR2 YSLEER. CDR3 coding DNA: TGCGCCAGCAGCCAAGGTTCCAGGGACGGGGGGATATATGGCTACACCTTC. Translation: CASSQGSRDGGIYGYTF.

The chain couples TRBV7-2 to TRBJ1-1, with unresolved D. The CDR3 sequence is 14 residues long. Germline loops: CDR1 SGHTA, CDR2 FQGNSA. V shed 5 bases and J shed 4 bases, with 14 bases lying between them. The CDR3 reads CASSPFLGFTEAFF. The DNA of the CDR3 is TGTGCCAGCAGCCCCTTCCTCGGGTTCACTGAAGCTTTCTTT.

This chain uses TRBV4-2 with TRBJ2-7; D is undetermined. Trimming removed 1 base at V and 9 bases at J, with 19 bases between. The CDR3 is 15 residues long. Germline-derived CDR1 and CDR2 are LGHNA and YNFKEQ. The CDR3 DNA sequence: TGTGCCAGCAGCCAAGTCTCGGCGGTTTGGTCTGGGCAGTACTTC. It codes for CASSQVSAVWSGQYF.

This sequence joins TRBV6-5 and TRBJ2-1, with TRBD2 matching 12 bases. The CDR3 loop spans 16 amino acids. V shed 7 bases and J 7 bases; nucleotides not matched to a gene: 11. Germline lookup yields CDR1 MNHEY and CDR2 SVGAGI. This chain's CDR3 is CASTSPTSGRLNEQFF. In nucleotides, the CDR3 is TGTGCCAGCACTTCCCCAACTAGCGGGAGGTTGAATGAGCAGTTCTTC.

The table lists this clonotype with many counts. The chain recombines TRBV20-1 with TRBJ2-3; no clear D gene. Germline V lookup: CDR1 DFQATT, CDR2 SNEGSKA (reference sequence). The CDR3 is 14 residues long. V was trimmed by 7 bases and J by 0 bases, leaving 14 bases between them. This CDR3 is CSERTGPSTDTQYF. CDR3 bases: TGCAGTGAGCGAACCGGCCCTAGCACAGATACGCAGTATTTT.

The gene calls are TRBV19 and TRBJ1-2, with 8 bases matching TRBD1. CDR3 length equals 13 residues. Germline V lookup: CDR1 LNHDA, CDR2 SQIVND (reference sequence). After removal of 7 bases from V and 8 bases from J, the junction contained 9 bases not matched to a gene. Here the CDR3 reads CASTKTGASGYTF. CDR3 coding DNA: TGTGCCAGTACAAAGACAGGGGCAAGCGGCTACACCTTC. Looking up the rest from reference TRBV19 and TRBJ1-2 gives the full variable domain: DGGITQSPKYLFRKEGQNVTLSCEQNLNHDAMYWYRQDPGQGLRLIYYSQIVNDFQKGDIAEGYSVSREKKESFPLTVTSAQKNPTAFYLCASTKTGASGYTFGSGTRLTVV.

Only a few counts were recorded for this clonotype. This rearrangement joins TRBV9 to TRBJ2-3, with D perhaps TRBD2 (5 bases). V lost 0 bases, J lost 1 base, and 15 bases lay in between. In germline, CDR1 is SGDLS, CDR2 YYNGEE. This CDR3 is 17 amino acids long. CDR3 protein: CASSVDRASAGTDTQYF. The DNA of the CDR3 is TGTGCCAGCAGCGTAGATAGGGCTTCAGCGGGCACAGATACGCAGTATTTT.

The chain carries TRBV7-9 and TRBJ1-2; 10 bases map to TRBD1. The germline V gene encodes CDR1 SEHNR and CDR2 FQNEAQ (reference sequence). The CDR3 length is 15 residues. Losses at the gene ends were 5 bases for V and 8 bases for J; bases not matched to a gene: 11. The CDR3 nucleotides are TGTGCCAGCAGCACCGGGACAGGGGTTTTGTTAGGCTACACCTTC. Protein product: CASSTGTGVLLGYTF.

The chain joins TRBV4-2 to TRBJ1-1; D unclear. Germline assignment: CDR1 LGHNA and CDR2 YNFKEQ. With 0 bases removed from V and 3 bases from J, the gap between germline ends came to 17 bases. The length of the CDR3 is 17 residues. Here the CDR3 DNA reads TGTGCCAGCAGCCAAGAGAGCCCGGCAGCTTGGTACACTGAAGCTTTCTTT. This gives the protein CASSQESPAAWYTEAFF.

This clonotype came up a few times. This chain connects TRBV15 to TRBJ2-1, with no clear D. CDR1 LNHNV and CDR2 YYDKDF come from the germline V gene (reference sequence). Trimming left V 0 bases short and J 8 bases short, with 8 bases between. This CDR3 region has 13 residues. The CDR3 sequence is CATSRDGSYEQFF. The CDR3 nucleotides are TGTGCCACCAGCAGAGATGGCTCCTATGAGCAGTTCTTC.

The rearrangement uses TRBV11-1 and TRBJ1-1, with D possibly TRBD1 on 5 matching bases. The germline gives CDR1 SGHAT, CDR2 FQDESV (reference sequence). The V end lost 5 bases, the J end lost 1 base, and 26 bases lay between the germline ends. The CDR3 spans 19 residues. CDR3 DNA: TGTGCCAGCAGCACCATCGCTTCGGGACGGACTATACCGAACACTGAAGCTTTCTTT. Its translation is CASSTIASGRTIPNTEAFF.

The genes are TRBV2 and TRBJ2-3; TRBD2 matches 15 bases. Per germline, CDR1 SNHLY and CDR2 FYNNEI. The ends lost 6 bases at V and 3 bases at J; junction bases unmatched: 4. This CDR3 is built from 16 residues. The CDR3 loop reads CASRRTSGGATDTQYF. The DNA of the CDR3 is TGTGCCAGCAGGCGGACTAGCGGGGGGGCTACAGATACGCAGTATTTT.

This clonotype appeared a few times. The chain has TRBV12-3 or TRBV12-4 and TRBJ2-1; D tentatively fits TRBD1 or TRBD2 (5 bases each). The CDR3 is 16 amino acids. Trimming removed 5 bases at V and 3 bases at J, with 17 bases between. CDR3 DNA: TGTGCCAGCAGTCCCCAAACCGGGACCAACTACAATGAGCAGTTCTTC. The encoded protein is CASSPQTGTNYNEQFF.

This chain connects TRBV29-1 to TRBJ2-1; D gene unclear. The CDR3 covers 12 residues. Germline CDR1 SQVTM, CDR2 ANQGSEA. The germline V and J ends were trimmed by 4 bases and 6 bases, with 10 bases remaining between them. The CDR3 DNA reads as TGCAGCGTTGGGTTTGGAGCCAATGAGCAGTTCTTC. Translated: CSVGFGANEQFF.

Only one count was recorded for this clonotype. The rearrangement joins TRBV13 to TRBJ1-1; possibly TRBD1 for D (5 bases). V lost 1 base to trimming and J lost 6 bases, with 9 bases between them. The CDR3 is 13 residues long. CDR1 and CDR2 from the germline V gene are PRHDT and FYEKMQ (reference sequence). The DNA of the CDR3 is TGTGCCAGCAGCTTAGCGTTGACAGCTGAAGCTTTCTTT. Encoded protein: CASSLALTAEAFF.